This TCR beta chain was identified during a study of blood T cell repertoires in COVID-19. CDR1 is LGHNT, CDR2 FRNRAP, per germline. V dropped 7 bases and J dropped 1 base, with 7 bases sitting between them. The CDR3 length is 13 residues. The repertoire was sequenced with immunoSEQ multiplex PCR; TCRdb's copy has only in-frame clones and lacks some. This sample has about 170,000 clones, with 79% found just once. The receptor was isolated from a woman aged 70 to 79 in a cohort exposed to, infected with or recovered from COVID-19 (not recorded which). Material for sequencing was PBMCs or T cells enriched from blood (not recorded which). The chain couples TRBV12-5 to TRBJ2-2; D is undetermined. CDR3 sequence (DNA): TGTGCTAGTGTTCCGGGGAACACCGGGGAGCTGTTTTTT. Protein sequence: CASVPGNTGELFF.